A single sample is the source of the 14 T cell receptor beta chains below, sequenced in a study of cytomegalovirus exposure and HLA in healthy donors. The PCR employed 60 Vbeta primers together with 13 Jbeta primers. TCRdb keeps only in-frame clones here, not all; method: immunoSEQ multiplex PCR. Found here are about 190,000 clones, over 80% of them singletons; the top ten hold around 1.5%. The sample consisted of PBMCs. Every receptor here comes from a man aged 50-60 years in good health and CMV-seronegative.

The count of this clone is one. The rearrangement joins TRBV9 to TRBJ2-7; TRBD1 agrees at 7 bases. The V gene's germline CDR1 is SGDLS and CDR2 YYNGEE. The V gene end was trimmed by 7 bases and the J gene end by 0 bases; junction bases not matched to a gene: 7. The CDR3 runs 14 residues. For the CDR3, the DNA is TGTGCCAGCGGCCCGACAGGGATCTCCTACGAGCAGTACTTC. Its translation is CASGPTGISYEQYF.

The chain couples TRBV20-1 to TRBJ2-1; D possibly corresponds to TRBD2 (5 bases). The germline CDR1 and CDR2 sequences are DFQATT and SNEGSKA (reference sequence). The CDR3 loop spans 11 amino acids. The germline V and J ends were trimmed by 6 bases and 6 bases, with 9 bases remaining between them. CDR3 bases: TGCAGTGCCGGGAAACTCAATGAGCAGTTCTTC. Protein: CSAGKLNEQFF.

This clone is a singleton in its sample. The V gene is TRBV25-1, the J gene TRBJ2-5, with D hard to call. CDR1 MGHDK and CDR2 SYGVNS come from the germline V gene. V lost 8 bases and J lost 2, with 9 bases in between. The CDR3 totals 12 residues. The chain's CDR3 is CASGLLQETQYF. For the CDR3, the DNA is TGTGCCAGCGGTCTACTGCAAGAGACCCAGTACTTC.

The chain combines TRBV18 with TRBJ1-4, with 10 nucleotides matching TRBD1. After removal of 9 bases from V and 7 bases from J, the junction contained 8 bases not matched to a gene. The CDR3 contains 14 residues. Germline loops: CDR1 KGHSH, CDR2 LQKENI. CDR3: CASGTGTGAEKLFF. CDR3 sequence (DNA): TGTGCCAGTGGAACCGGGACAGGGGCTGAAAAACTGTTTTTT. Using reference TRBV18 and TRBJ1-4 for the parts outside the CDR3, the full variable domain is NAGVMQNPRHLVRRRGQEARLRCSPMKGHSHVYWYRQLPEEGLKFMVYLQKENIIDESGMPKERFSAEFPKEGPSILRIQQVVRGDSAAYFCASGTGTGAEKLFFGSGTQLSVL.

The V and J genes are TRBV6-5 and TRBJ2-3; 9 nucleotides line up with TRBD2. The germline gives CDR1 MNHEY, CDR2 SVGAGI. The CDR3 contains 15 residues. Trimming at V came to 2 bases and at J to 2 bases, leaving 2 bases not matched to a gene. CDR3 protein: CASSYGTSPTDTQYF. CDR3 DNA: TGTGCCAGCAGTTACGGGACTAGCCCCACAGATACGCAGTATTTT.

The gene calls are TRBV5-1 and TRBJ2-2; 13 bases agree with TRBD2. Germline V gene lookup returns CDR1 SGHRS and CDR2 YFSETQ. Trimming removed 4 bases from V and 5 bases from J; junction bases left unmatched: 8. This CDR3 is 17 amino acids long. This chain's CDR3 is CASSPPGLAGVTGELFF. CDR3 sequence (DNA): TGCGCCAGCAGCCCCCCAGGACTAGCGGGGGTTACCGGGGAGCTGTTTTTT.

The chain combines TRBV25-1 with TRBJ1-2, with D perhaps matching TRBD1 (6 bases). This CDR3 region has 14 residues. The germline CDR1 and CDR2 sequences are MGHDK and SYGVNS. V lost 4 bases, J lost 3 bases, and 12 bases lay in between. CDR3 protein: CASSAGQGYYGYTF. In nucleotides, the CDR3 is TGTGCCAGCAGTGCAGGGCAGGGGTACTATGGCTACACCTTC.

In regard to this clone: One junction end disagrees with the germline gene, perhaps due to a read error. V is TRBV7-7 and J is TRBJ2-5, with TRBD2 matching over 7 bases. Germline CDR1 SSHAT, CDR2 FNYEAQ (reference sequence). CDR3 length equals 18 residues. The CDR3 DNA sequence: TGTGCTAGCAGCTTATTTTATTCTGGGGGGGTCGTTGGAGAGACCCAGTACTTC. Its translation is CASSLFYSGGVVGETQYF.

The chain recombines TRBV29-1 with TRBJ2-2; 10 positions agree with TRBD1. V dropped 5 bases and J dropped 4; count of bases not matched to a gene: 1. The CDR3 has 13 amino acids. Per germline, CDR1 SQVTM and CDR2 ANQGSEA. The CDR3 sequence: CSVRTGGTGELFF. Written as DNA, the CDR3 is TGCAGCGTTCGGACAGGGGGCACCGGGGAGCTGTTTTTT.

V usage is TRBV18 and J usage is TRBJ2-7; D is unresolved. Germline loops: CDR1 KGHSH, CDR2 LQKENI. Trimming took off 2 bases at V and 4 bases at J, with 9 bases between the two ends. The CDR3 sequence is 13 residues long. The CDR3 DNA reads TGTGCCAGCTCACCAAGCCCCCAATACGAGCAGTACTTC. Protein: CASSPSPQYEQYF.

V is TRBV12-5 and J is TRBJ2-7; TRBD1 aligns across 9 bases. J lost 0 bases, V lost 0 bases, and 3 bases had no gene match. The CDR3 loop spans 16 amino acids. Germline assignment: CDR1 LGHNT and CDR2 FRNRAP. The CDR3, as DNA: TGTGCTAGTGGTTTGGTAGGGACAGGGAACTCCTACGAGCAGTACTTC. Residues: CASGLVGTGNSYEQYF.

Written as DNA, the CDR3 is TGCGCCAGCTATCAGACTAGCGGTTCACATCATACGCAGTATTTT. Its translation is CASYQTSGSHHTQYF. The chain combines TRBV5-1 with TRBJ2-3, with TRBD2 matching over 9 bases. V trimming: 7 bases; J trimming: 7 bases; junction bases outside the gene matches: 13. There are 15 residues in the CDR3. Per germline, CDR1 SGHRS and CDR2 YFSETQ.

V and J are TRBV30 and TRBJ1-2; 7 bases match TRBD1. The germline V gene has CDR1 GTSNPN and CDR2 SVGIG (reference sequence). This CDR3 has 15 amino acids. V lost 0 bases and J lost 0; bases outside the gene matches: 4. The CDR3 reads CAWSVQGIANYGYTF. CDR3 bases: TGTGCCTGGAGTGTACAGGGGATCGCTAACTATGGCTACACCTTC.

V and J are TRBV6-1 and TRBJ2-7; D ambiguous. The CDR3 is 11 residues long. V was cut by 7 bases and J by 4 bases, with 8 bases left in between. CDR1 MNHNS and CDR2 SASEGT come from the germline V gene. The CDR3 region is CASMLAYEQYF. CDR3 bases: TGTGCCAGCATGTTGGCTTACGAGCAGTACTTC.